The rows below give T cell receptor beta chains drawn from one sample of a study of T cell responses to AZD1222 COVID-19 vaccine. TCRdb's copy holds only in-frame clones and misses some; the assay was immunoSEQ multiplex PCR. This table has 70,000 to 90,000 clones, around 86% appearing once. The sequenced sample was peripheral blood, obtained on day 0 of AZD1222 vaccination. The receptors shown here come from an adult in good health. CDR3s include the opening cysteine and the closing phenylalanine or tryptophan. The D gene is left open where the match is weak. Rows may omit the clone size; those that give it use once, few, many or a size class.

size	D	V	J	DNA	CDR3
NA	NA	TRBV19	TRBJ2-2	TGTGCCACAACCTCTAGGAGGGCTCTCACCGGGGAGCTGTTTTTT	CATTSRRALTGELFF
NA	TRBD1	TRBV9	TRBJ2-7	TGTGCCAGCAGCCCACACCAGGGGGCCTACGAGCAGTACTTC	CASSPHQGAYEQYF
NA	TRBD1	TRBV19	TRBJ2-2	TGTGCCAGTGATCCGGGACAGGGATGGGGCGGGGAGCTGTTTTTT	CASDPGQGWGGELFF
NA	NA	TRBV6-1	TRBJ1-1	TGTGCCAGCAGTGAAGCGCTGGGAGCTTTCTTT	CASSEALGAFF
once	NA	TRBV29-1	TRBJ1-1	TGCAGCGTTTTGAGGACTGAAGCTTTCTTT	CSVLRTEAFF
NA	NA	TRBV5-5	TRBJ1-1	TGTGCCAGCAGCTTGCGAACAGCGTGGGACACTGAAGCTTTCTTT	CASSLRTAWDTEAFF
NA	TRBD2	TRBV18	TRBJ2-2	TGTGCCAGCTCACCCGGGACTAGAGCGATCGGGGAGCTGTTTTTT	CASSPGTRAIGELFF
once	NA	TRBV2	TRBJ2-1	TGTGCCAGCAGTCGGGACTGGAGTGACAATGAGCAGTTCTTC	CASSRDWSDNEQFF
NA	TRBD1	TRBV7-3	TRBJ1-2	TGTGCCAGCAGCTTAACGGCTTTAGGGACAGGGTTGGACTATGGCTACACCTTC	CASSLTALGTGLDYGYTF
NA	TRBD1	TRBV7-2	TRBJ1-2	TGTGCCAGCAGCTTGACAGGGCCTGCTAACTATGGCTACACCTTC	CASSLTGPANYGYTF
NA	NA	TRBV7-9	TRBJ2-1	TGTGCCAGCAGCTTAGGCTCCCAAGAGCAGTTCTTC	CASSLGSQEQFF
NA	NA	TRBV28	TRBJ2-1	TGTGCCAGCACCTTGGTGAGCTCCTACAATGAGCAGTTCTTC	CASTLVSSYNEQFF
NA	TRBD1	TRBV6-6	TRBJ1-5	TGTGCCAGCAGACAGAGACAGGGCCCTAATCAGCCCCAGCATTTT	CASRQRQGPNQPQHF
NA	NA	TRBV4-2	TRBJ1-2	TGTGCCAGCAGCCAAGATCGAGGGGGGGGCTATGGCTACACCTTC	CASSQDRGGGYGYTF
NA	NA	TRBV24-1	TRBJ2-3	TGTGCCACCAGTGAGGGCGGAGAGGGAGCACATACGCAGTATTTT	CATSEGGEGAHTQYF
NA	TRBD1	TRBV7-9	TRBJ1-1	TGTGCCAGCAGACCTAAGGACAGGGTGCGCACTGAGGCTTTCTTT	CASRPKDRVRTEAFF
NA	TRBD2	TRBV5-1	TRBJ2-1	TGCGCCAGCAGCTCGCCGGGACTAGCGGGTACTGAGCAGTTCTTC	CASSSPGLAGTEQFF
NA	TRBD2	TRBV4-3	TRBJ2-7	TGCGCCAGCAGCCAAGTCTGGACGGGGGGCTACGAGCAGTACTTC	CASSQVWTGGYEQYF
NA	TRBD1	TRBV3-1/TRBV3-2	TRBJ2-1	TGTGCCAGCAGCCCCCACCCGGGACAGGGGGCGGGTGAGCAGTTCTTC	CASSPHPGQGAGEQFF
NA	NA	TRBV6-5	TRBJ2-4	TGTGCCACACGGAAATTAGAAAACATTCAGTACTTC	CATRKLENIQYF
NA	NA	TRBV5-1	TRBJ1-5	TGCGCCAGCAGCCCGGGGGGCGGGCCCCAGCATTTT	CASSPGGGPQHF
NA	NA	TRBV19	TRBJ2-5	TGTGCCAGTAGATTGTCAGGGTCACAAGAGACCCAGTACTTC	CASRLSGSQETQYF
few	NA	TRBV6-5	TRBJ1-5	TGTGCCAGCAGTTCGGGTGGCAATCAGCCCCAGCATTTT	CASSSGGNQPQHF
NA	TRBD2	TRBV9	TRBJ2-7	TGTGCCAGCAGCGGAGGCCCAGGAGCGGGAGCCTACGAGCAGTACTTC	CASSGGPGAGAYEQYF
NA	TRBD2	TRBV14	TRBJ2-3	TGTGCCAGCAGCCAGGGTTGGCGCGGGGGACCTAGCACAGATACGCAGTATTTT	CASSQGWRGGPSTDTQYF
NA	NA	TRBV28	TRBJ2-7	TGTGCCAGCACCTCGGGGGTTGAGCAGTACTTC	CASTSGVEQYF
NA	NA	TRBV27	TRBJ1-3	TGTGCCAGCAGTTTGGGGACACCTTCTTCCTCTGGAAACACCATATATTTT	CASSLGTPSSSGNTIYF
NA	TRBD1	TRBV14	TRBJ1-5	TGTGCCAGCAGCCAAGAGGAACCGGGACAGGTCAATCAGCCCCAGCATTTT	CASSQEEPGQVNQPQHF
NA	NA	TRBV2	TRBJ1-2	TGTGCCACCCCGCCCCAGGGTGGCTATGGCTACACCTTC	CATPPQGGYGYTF
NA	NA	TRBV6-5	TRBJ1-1	TGTGCCAGCTTTGCCGGGACAACCAACACTGAAGCTTTCTTT	CASFAGTTNTEAFF
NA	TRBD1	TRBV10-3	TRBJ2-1	TGTGCCATCAGTGACGGGGACAGGGGCCATGAGCAGTTCTTC	CAISDGDRGHEQFF
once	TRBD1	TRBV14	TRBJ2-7	TGTGCCAGCAGTCTTCAGGGGGCTCAGCACGAGCAGTACTTC	CASSLQGAQHEQYF
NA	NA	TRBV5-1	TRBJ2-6	TGCGTCAGCAGACGGACAGCCTCTGTTTACTCTGGGGCCAACGTCCTGACTTTC	CVSRRTASVYSGANVLTF
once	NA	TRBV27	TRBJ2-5	TGTGCCAGCAGTTTACGGACAGACCAAGAGACCCAGTACTTC	CASSLRTDQETQYF
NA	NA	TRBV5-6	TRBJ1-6	TGTGCCAGCAGCTGGCAGGCGATTCCTGATTCACCCCTCCACTTT	CASSWQAIPDSPLHF
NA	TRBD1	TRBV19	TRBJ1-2	TGTGCCAGTATCGACTCCGAATACAGGGGGAGCAATGGCTACACCTTC	CASIDSEYRGSNGYTF
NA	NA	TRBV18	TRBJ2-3	TGTGCCAGCTCACCACCGGATAGGGGATCCCTCAGCACAGATACGCAGTATTTT	CASSPPDRGSLSTDTQYF
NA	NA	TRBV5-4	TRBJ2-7	TGTGCCAGCAGTCCCGACAAACTCTCCTACGAGCAGTACTTC	CASSPDKLSYEQYF
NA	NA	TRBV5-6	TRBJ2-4	TGTGCCAGCAGCCTCGCGCGGGCAGGCAAAAACATTCAGTACTTC	CASSLARAGKNIQYF
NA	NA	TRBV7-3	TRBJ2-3	TGTGCCAGCAGCTCCACCGATACGCAGTATTTT	CASSSTDTQYF
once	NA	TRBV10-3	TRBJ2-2	TGTGCCATCAGTGAGACAGGTTTATCCGGGGAGCTGTTTTTT	CAISETGLSGELFF